This note documents a single T cell receptor beta chain sequence. Its antigen remains unidentified. This entry belongs to a study of OX40 agonist ivuxolimab in advanced cancers. This CDR3 is 15 amino acids long. Per the germline V gene, CDR1 is WNHNN and CDR2 is SYGVQD (reference sequence). V was clipped by 0 bases and J by 5 bases, with 14 bases between them. The method was immunoSEQ multiplex PCR; TCRdb's version includes in-frame clones alone and lacks a portion of them. This table holds 70,000 to 95,000 clones, over 75% found once. Study observations and caveats: People who partly responded at 0.1-3.0 mg/kg had some of the least clonal expansion seen. The study observed clonal expansion of CD4+ and CD8+ blood T cells by week 6 at 0.1 to 3.0 mg/kg.

The sequence came from an adult with an advanced solid tumor such as melanoma, head and neck, liver or kidney cancer. Sample: CD4+ or CD8+ T cells sorted from blood, taken in a trial of the OX40 agonist ivuxolimab. This chain joins TRBV10-1 and TRBJ2-7; D may be TRBD2 (6 bases). The CDR3, as DNA: TGCGCCAGCAGTGAGTCGAACGCGGGGCTGGACGAGCAGTACTTC. Protein: CASSESNAGLDEQYF.